A selection of T cell receptor beta chains follows, all from one sample in a study of cytomegalovirus exposure and HLA in healthy donors. Clones were read by immunoSEQ multiplex PCR, and TCRdb kept only the in-frame ones, dropping some. The profile shows more than 95,000 clones, more than 75% of them singletons. Sequences were obtained from PBMCs. The receptors derive from a woman aged 18-35 years in good health and CMV-seropositive. The CDR3 runs from the conserved cysteine through the conserved F or W. D genes are given only for firm matches. Clone size is shown for a subset of rows, as once, few, many or a class of expanded clone.

cdr3_nt cdr3_aa j_call d_call v_call clone_size
TGTGCCAGCTCCGGACAGGGCAATCAGCCCCAGCATTTT CASSGQGNQPQHF TRBJ1-5 TRBD1 TRBV18 .
TGTGCCAGCAGCTTAGGAGGGCTTGGCAATCAGCCCCAGCATTTT CASSLGGLGNQPQHF TRBJ1-5 . TRBV7-6 .
TGTGCCAGCCGGCTAGCGGGGGACAATGAGCAGTTCTTC CASRLAGDNEQFF TRBJ2-1 TRBD2 TRBV2 .
TGTGCCAGCAGCCAAGACTTATGGCAAGTTAATGAAAAACTGTTTTTT CASSQDLWQVNEKLFF TRBJ1-4 . TRBV4-2 .
TGTGCCAGCAGCCGACAGTTTAATAGCAATCAGCCCCAGCATTTT CASSRQFNSNQPQHF TRBJ1-5 . TRBV28 .
TGCGCCAGCAGCTTAGCCAGGGGACCCCAAAGCACAGATACGCAGTATTTT CASSLARGPQSTDTQYF TRBJ2-3 . TRBV5-1 .
TGTGCCAGCAGTTTTTCGGGGGGGCTGACTAATGAAAAACTGTTTTTT CASSFSGGLTNEKLFF TRBJ1-4 . TRBV27 .
TGTGCCAGCAGCTTAAGGGGGCACAATGAGCAGTTCTTC CASSLRGHNEQFF TRBJ2-1 . TRBV7-3 .
TGCGCCAGCAGCTGGGGGACTTTGGCAGGCACTGAAGCTTTCTTT CASSWGTLAGTEAFF TRBJ1-1 . TRBV5-1 .
TGCGCCAGCAGCCAAGACAGGGGAGGGGTTCGAACTGAAGCTTTCTTT CASSQDRGGVRTEAFF TRBJ1-1 . TRBV4-1 .
TGTGCCAGCAGCTTTGGGAGCTCCTACGAGCAGTACTTC CASSFGSSYEQYF TRBJ2-7 . TRBV11-3 .
TGTGCCAGTAGTACCTTAGCGGGAGGGCCTAGAAATGAGCAGTTCTTC CASSTLAGGPRNEQFF TRBJ2-1 TRBD2 TRBV19 once
TGTGCCAGCAAGGCGGGGGAAGATGAAAAACTGTTTTTT CASKAGEDEKLFF TRBJ1-4 . TRBV9 .
TGTGCCAGCAGTGAAGACAGGGACCCCCACGAGCAGTACTTC CASSEDRDPHEQYF TRBJ2-7 . TRBV2 .
TGTGCCAGCAGCTTAAGGGGCGCTAGCACAGATACGCAGTATTTT CASSLRGASTDTQYF TRBJ2-3 . TRBV7-9 few
TGTGCCAGCAGCTTTACAGGGGGTTTCGGCTACACCTTC CASSFTGGFGYTF TRBJ1-2 TRBD1 TRBV7-3 .
TGTGCCAGCGGGGGACACGGTGATCAGCCCCAGCATTTT CASGGHGDQPQHF TRBJ1-5 . TRBV6-5 .
TGTGCCAGTAGTATCGGACTGCACACTGAAGCTTTCTTT CASSIGLHTEAFF TRBJ1-1 . TRBV19 .
TGTGCCAGCAGTTTAACGGCGGTAACCTACGAGCAGTACTTC CASSLTAVTYEQYF TRBJ2-7 . TRBV28 once
TGTGCCAGCAGTTCGTGGGCCCAGATCAACGGGCAGTACTTC CASSSWAQINGQYF TRBJ2-7 . TRBV27 .
TGTGCCAGCAGTTACCTCGGGTGGGATACGCAGTATTTT CASSYLGWDTQYF TRBJ2-3 . TRBV6-5 .
TGTGCCAGCAGCTTAAACGGGGGGGGACACAATGAGCAGTTCTTC CASSLNGGGHNEQFF TRBJ2-1 TRBD2 TRBV7-3 medium-sized
TGTGCCAGCAGTTACTCGGGGGGGAGGGATGGCTACACCTTC CASSYSGGRDGYTF TRBJ1-2 . TRBV6-5 .
TGTGCCAGCAGCGTAGACCCGCTTGTAGAATGCGAGCAGTACTTC CASSVDPLVECEQYF TRBJ2-7 . TRBV9 .
TGTGCCAGCTCACCAAGTGGGGGGAACGAAAAACTGTTTTTT CASSPSGGNEKLFF TRBJ1-4 . TRBV18 .
TGTGCCAGCTTTACGACAGGCGACCTTGAAAAACTGTTTTTT CASFTTGDLEKLFF TRBJ1-4 . TRBV28 .
TGTGCCAGCAGCCCAAGAACCCTAGGGAACACTGAAGCTTTCTTT CASSPRTLGNTEAFF TRBJ1-1 . TRBV4-2 .
TGTGCCAGCAGTGCCCGGGACAGAGGTCAGCCCCAGCATTTT CASSARDRGQPQHF TRBJ1-5 TRBD1 TRBV6-1 few
TGTGCCAGCAGCCAAGAGTGGACAGGGGGGAACACAGATACGCAGTATTTT CASSQEWTGGNTDTQYF TRBJ2-3 TRBD1 TRBV4-2 .
TGCGCCAGCAGCTTGGGAGGGGGCGGTGAAAAACTGTTTTTT CASSLGGGGEKLFF TRBJ1-4 TRBD1 TRBV5-1 .
TGTGCCAGCTCACCACCTAGCGGGGCTTACAATGAGCAGTTCTTC CASSPPSGAYNEQFF TRBJ2-1 TRBD2 TRBV18 .
TGTGCCAGCAGCCTGCGGATCACCTACGAGCAGTACTTC CASSLRITYEQYF TRBJ2-7 . TRBV14 .
TGTGCTAGCAGCTTAGCGAGCGGCACAGATACGCAGTATTTT CASSLASGTDTQYF TRBJ2-3 . TRBV7-7 few
TGTGCCAGCAGCCAAGGGATTACTGCAGGACAAGAGACCCAGTACTTC CASSQGITAGQETQYF TRBJ2-5 . TRBV14 few
TGCGCCAGCAGCGTGGGACTAGACAATGAGCAGTTCTTC CASSVGLDNEQFF TRBJ2-1 TRBD2 TRBV5-1 .
TGTGCCAGCAGCTTAGCGGGGGCGGACAGAGCCTACGAGCAGTACTTC CASSLAGADRAYEQYF TRBJ2-7 . TRBV7-8 .
TGTGCCAGCAGCCCCGCGGGCGGGACTAGCCTGTATTTT CASSPAGGTSLYF TRBJ2-3 TRBD2 TRBV28 .
TGTGCCAGCAGCTCTACGGGGGTTCAAGAGACCCAGTACTTC CASSSTGVQETQYF TRBJ2-5 . TRBV5-4 .
TGTGCCAGCTCACGGAACCGGGGGGGAGCCTATGGCTACACCTTC CASSRNRGGAYGYTF TRBJ1-2 . TRBV27 .
TGTGCCAGTAGTATCGTCCTAGCGGACTACAATGAGCAGTTCTTC CASSIVLADYNEQFF TRBJ2-1 TRBD2 TRBV19 few
TGCGCCAGCAGCTGGGGACAGGGTTCACCCCTCCACTTT CASSWGQGSPLHF TRBJ1-6 TRBD1 TRBV5-1 .
TGTGCCAGCAGCGTAGCCCCAAGGCTAGTGAATGAGCAGTTCTTC CASSVAPRLVNEQFF TRBJ2-1 . TRBV9 .
TGCGCCAGCAGCTCAGGTAACCCCTACAATGAGCAGTTCTTC CASSSGNPYNEQFF TRBJ2-1 . TRBV5-1 .
TGTGCCAGCTCGCAAACAGGGTATCGAGATGAGTACTTC CASSQTGYRDEYF TRBJ2-4 . TRBV18 .
TGCGCCAGCAGCTTCTCGACAGGGGGCGTGGACACTGAAGCTTTCTTT CASSFSTGGVDTEAFF TRBJ1-1 TRBD1 TRBV5-1 .
TGTGCCAGCAAGGGGAGGAATGAGCAGTTCTTC CASKGRNEQFF TRBJ2-1 . TRBV9 .
TGTGCCAGTAGTCGGGGGGCGGTTTACGAGCAGTACTTC CASSRGAVYEQYF TRBJ2-7 . TRBV19 .
TGTGCCAGCAGCTCAGGGGCCAATGAGCAGTTCTTC CASSSGANEQFF TRBJ2-1 . TRBV11-3 .
TGTGCCAGCAGGGCTACTAGGAACACCTACGAGCAGTACTTC CASRATRNTYEQYF TRBJ2-7 . TRBV6-5 .
TGTGCCTGGAGTCTGGGGGGTAACAGGGGAGTAGGAGAAAAACTGTTTTTT CAWSLGGNRGVGEKLFF TRBJ1-4 TRBD1 TRBV30 .